One and the same sample provided the 15 T cell receptor beta chains below, sequenced in a study of early T cells in non-severe SARS-CoV-2 infection. One entry per CDR3 protein, called by TCRdb with MiXCR from the 5' RACE reads. The sample lists 71,000 or so distinct CDR3 sequences; roughly 13% were seen once. The specimen was whole blood. The source is an adult who was a healthcare worker with PCR-confirmed SARS-CoV-2 infection or an uninfected control (not recorded which).

The rearrangement links TRBV5-6 to TRBJ2-1, with 8 bases identical to TRBD2. The germline gives CDR1 SGHDT, CDR2 YYEEEE. CDR3 size: 15 residues. The V segment lost 4 bases and the J segment 9 bases; nucleotides outside the gene matches: 12. CDR3 in amino acids: CASSPLAGGRGEQFF. The CDR3 DNA reads as TGTGCCAGCAGCCCCCTGGCGGGGGGCCGTGGTGAGCAGTTCTTC. The full variable domain, completed using reference TRBV5-6 and TRBJ2-1, is DAGVTQSPTHLIKTRGQQVTLRCSPKSGHDTVSWYQQALGQGPQFIFQYYEEEERQRGNFPDRFSGHQFPNYSSELNVNALLLGDSALYLCASSPLAGGRGEQFFGPGTRLTVL.

This clonotype was found many times. The chain links TRBV12-3 or TRBV12-4 to TRBJ2-4; D ambiguous. Trimming left V 1 base short and J 0 bases short, with 10 bases between. The CDR3 contains 16 residues. Written as DNA, the CDR3 is TGTGCCAGCAGTTTAGTCCTCGGGCTAGCCAAAAACATTCAGTACTTC. Translating it yields CASSLVLGLAKNIQYF.

This clonotype was counted ten times or more. V is TRBV12-5 and J is TRBJ2-3, with 9 bases fitting TRBD2. This CDR3 has 15 residues. CDR1 and CDR2 from the germline V gene are LGHNT and FRNRAP. The junction had 6 bases not matched to a gene; V was cut back by 6 bases and J by 2 bases. The CDR3 sequence is CASGTSGGITDTQYF. In nucleotides, the CDR3 is TGTGCTAGTGGCACCAGCGGGGGGATCACAGATACGCAGTATTTT.

This clonotype was counted only a few times. The CDR3 coding sequence is TGTGCCAGCAGTTTGGGGGCTATAGATACGCAGTATTTT. Amino acids: CASSLGAIDTQYF. The V gene is TRBV28, the J gene TRBJ2-3; possible D gene TRBD1, 6 bases. The CDR3 is 13 amino acids. The V end lost 3 bases, the J end lost 5 bases, and 9 bases lay between the germline ends. Germline CDR1 reads MDHEN; CDR2 reads SYDVKM.

This clonotype was observed many times. The chain uses TRBV7-9 and TRBJ2-5, with 8 bases matching TRBD2. The J segment lost 2 bases and the V segment lost 5 bases, leaving 7 bases of the junction unmatched. Germline V gene sequence: CDR1 SEHNR, CDR2 FQNEAQ (reference sequence). This CDR3 comprises 15 residues. The CDR3 nucleotides read TGTGCCAGCAGCCGCCCGGGGGGGCCTCAAGAGACCCAGTACTTC. It codes for CASSRPGGPQETQYF.

This clonotype has a count of ten or more. The gene calls are TRBV4-2 and TRBJ2-1, with D hard to call. This CDR3 has 13 residues. V lost 1 base and J 7 bases, leaving 8 bases between the germline ends. Germline CDR1 LGHNA, CDR2 YNFKEQ. The CDR3 DNA reads TGTGCCAGCAGCCAAGTAATCGGGAATGAGCAGTTCTTC. The encoded protein is CASSQVIGNEQFF.

This clonotype was counted a few times. The chain employs TRBV12-3 or TRBV12-4 and TRBJ1-1; D is perhaps TRBD1 (6 bases). The ends were cut back, 6 bases at V and 1 base at J, with 15 bases in the middle. The CDR3 has 15 residues. The CDR3 protein is CASSQTGTRNTEAFF. The CDR3 coding sequence is TGTGCCAGCAGCCAAACCGGGACAAGGAACACTGAAGCTTTCTTT.

The J gene is TRBJ1-4, the V gene TRBV7-2; a possible D gene is TRBD1 (5 bases). V gave up 6 bases and J gave up 0 bases, with 11 bases separating them. This CDR3 is 15 amino acids long. Per germline, CDR1 SGHTA and CDR2 FQGNSA. CDR3 nucleotides: TGTGCCAGCAGATACTCAGGGACAACTAATGAAAAACTGTTTTTT. Its protein product is CASRYSGTTNEKLFF.

This rearrangement joins TRBV6-1 to TRBJ2-2, with a weak D call TRBD2 (5 bases). There are 14 residues in the CDR3. Looked up from germline, CDR1 is MNHNS and CDR2 is SASEGT. V dropped 4 bases and J dropped 0 bases, with 6 bases sitting between them. As DNA, the CDR3 is TGTGCCAGCAGTGTCGGGACGAACACCGGGGAGCTGTTTTTT. Amino acids: CASSVGTNTGELFF.

This sequence joins TRBV7-8 and TRBJ1-1, with D possibly TRBD1 on 5 matching bases. V was pared by 2 bases and J by 3 bases, with 13 bases between. Germline V gene data show CDR1 as SGHVS and CDR2 as FQNEAQ. The CDR3 runs to 15 residues. The CDR3 spells CASSLLTGTYTEAFF. The CDR3 coding sequence is TGTGCCAGCAGCTTACTAACAGGCACCTACACTGAAGCTTTCTTT.

This clonotype was recorded at least ten times. An end of the junction differs from the germline gene, which may be a read error. The chain links TRBV4-3 to TRBJ2-7; the match to TRBD1 covers 10 bases. CDR3 length: 15 amino acids. The germline V gene encodes CDR1 LGHNA and CDR2 YSLEER. CDR3 DNA: TGCGCCAGCAGCCAAGAGGGACAGGGGACCTACGCGCAGTACTTC. It specifies CASSQEGQGTYAQYF.

This chain links TRBV7-6 with TRBJ1-2; 10 bases agree with TRBD1. Germline loops: CDR1 SGHVS, CDR2 FNYEAQ. V lost 1 base, J lost 6 bases, and 8 bases stayed unmatched. This CDR3 is 16 amino acids long. The DNA for the CDR3 is TGTGCCAGCAGCTTAGACGCCGGGACAGGGGAGGATGGCTACACCTTC. Translated: CASSLDAGTGEDGYTF.

The chain is built from TRBV5-1 and TRBJ2-1; perhaps TRBD2 as D (5 bases). This CDR3 is 12 amino acids long. Looked up from germline, CDR1 is SGHRS and CDR2 is YFSETQ. V lost 4 bases, J lost 3 bases, and 5 bases lay in between. CDR3 coding DNA: TGCGCCAGCAGCCGGGGCTACAATGAGCAGTTCTTC. Translation gives CASSRGYNEQFF.

The chain is built from TRBV25-1 and TRBJ2-5, with D perhaps matching TRBD2 (6 bases). CDR1 MGHDK and CDR2 SYGVNS come from the germline V gene. With 1 base removed from V and 3 bases from J, the gap between germline ends came to 6 bases. CDR3 size: 13 residues. CDR3 amino acids: CASSEWGEETQYF. DNA for the CDR3: TGTGCCAGCAGTGAATGGGGGGAAGAGACCCAGTACTTC.

The chain links TRBV11-2 to TRBJ2-3; no definite D call. CDR1 is SGHAT, CDR2 FQNNGV, per germline. Trimming removed 7 bases from V and 5 bases from J, with 13 bases in between. This CDR3 is 13 amino acids long. The CDR3 region is CASTTPGGDTQYF. Written as DNA, the CDR3 is TGTGCCAGCACCACCCCCGGCGGAGATACGCAGTATTTT. Together with reference TRBV11-2 and TRBJ2-3, the CDR3 gives the full variable domain: EAGVAQSPRYKIIEKRQSVAFWCNPISGHATLYWYQQILGQGPKLLIQFQNNGVVDDSQLPKDRFSAERLKGVDSTLKIQPAKLEDSAVYLCASTTPGGDTQYFGPGTRLTVL.